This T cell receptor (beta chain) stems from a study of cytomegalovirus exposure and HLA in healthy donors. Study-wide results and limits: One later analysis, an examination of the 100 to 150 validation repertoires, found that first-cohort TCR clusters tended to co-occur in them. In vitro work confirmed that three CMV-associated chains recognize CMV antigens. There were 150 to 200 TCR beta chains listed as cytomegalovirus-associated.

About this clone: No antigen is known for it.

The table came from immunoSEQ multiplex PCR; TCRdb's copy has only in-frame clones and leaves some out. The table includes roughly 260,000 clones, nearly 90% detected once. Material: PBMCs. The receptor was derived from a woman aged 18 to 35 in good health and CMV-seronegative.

CDR3 protein: CASSAQGGNYGYTF. CDR3 DNA sequence: TGTGCCAGCAGTGCTCAGGGCGGTAACTATGGCTACACCTTC. The rearrangement links TRBV2 to TRBJ1-2; TRBD1 might be the D (5 bases). The V end lost 4 bases, the J end lost 1 base, and 10 bases lay between the germline ends. This CDR3 spans 14 amino acids. Germline lookup yields CDR1 SNHLY and CDR2 FYNNEI.